This T cell receptor (beta chain) originates from a study of T cells in Graves' hyperthyroidism and ophthalmopathy. Study results and limitations: Most expanded thyroid clonotypes above 0.001 also appeared in blood.

Germline trimming cut 4 bases from V and 3 bases from J; bases unmatched to any gene: 2. The CDR3 is made up of 14 amino acids. Germline assignment: CDR1 SQVTM and CDR2 ANQGSEA. TCR beta CDR3 sequences were amplified from RNA transcripts. HTBI primers were the set used in a first-round RT-PCR of the TCR CDR3. TCRdb recomputed calls from the multiplex PCR reads with MiXCR, one row per CDR3 protein. The table has 350,000 or so distinct CDR3 sequences, 15% to 20% seen once. Uncontrolled infection, other autoimmune disease, pregnancy or lactation excluded patients. On the basis of clinical symptoms, serum thyroxine and TRAb, thyroid ultrasound and orbital computed tomography, diagnoses were made. This clonotype showed up many times. Its antigen is unidentified.

Sequencing was carried out using blood. The chain joins TRBV29-1 to TRBJ2-1; 11 bases align to TRBD2. This sequence was found in a woman in her thirties or forties with Graves' ophthalmopathy. CDR3 in amino acids: CSVGGTSGYNEQFF. DNA for the CDR3: TGCAGCGTTGGCGGGACTAGCGGCTACAATGAGCAGTTCTTC.